The 15 T cell receptor beta chains in this list originate from one sample, sequenced in a study of blood T cells in healthy people across ages (dated by TCRdb to between 2014 and 2016). Libraries were built with 5' RACE. Instrument on record: Illumina HiSeq 2500. A second PCR of roughly 7 to 11 cycles was performed with a sample-barcoded 5' primer and a J-beta primer mix. The public reads were run again by TCRdb, first through fastp at Q25 and then through MiXCR, and only productive beta chains were kept. Under each unique CDR3 protein, matching rows form one entry showing the most common genes and DNA. Here the sample has roughly 1,500,000 distinct CDR3 sequences; 34% occur a single time. Of the sample, around 11% is held by the ten largest clones. Sequenced: blood. The receptors shown here come from a woman aged 25-40 years in good health.

This clonotype was seen just once. Just one base apart from a much larger clone, this may be a read error. The chain links TRBV7-7 to TRBJ2-1; D gene unclear. This CDR3 comprises 14 residues. Germline values: CDR1 SSHAT, CDR2 FNYEAQ (reference sequence). The CDR3 DNA reads TGTACCAGCAGCTCCGACCTATGGAGCAATGAGCAGTTCTTC. Its translation: CTSSSDLWSNEQFF.

To note about this clonotype: One junction end does not reproduce the germline sequence, and a read error may be involved. The chain links TRBV12-3 or TRBV12-4 to TRBJ1-2; 7 bases fit TRBD1. The CDR3 is 12 amino acids. Here the CDR3 DNA reads TGTGTCAGCAGTTTAGGGGGCGGAGGCTACACCTTC. Translation: CVSSLGGGGYTF.

There are a few counts of this clonotype. The genes are TRBV3-1 and TRBJ1-2; 7 nucleotides align to TRBD1. CDR1 and CDR2 (germline): LGHDT, YNNKEL (reference sequence). The CDR3 has 13 amino acids. V lost 3 bases, J lost 6 bases, and 4 bases stayed unmatched. This CDR3 reads CASSQRTGDGYTF. Written as DNA, the CDR3 is TGTGCCAGCAGCCAGCGAACAGGGGATGGCTACACCTTC.

The V call is TRBV6-4, the J call TRBJ1-6, with a possible D match to TRBD1 (5 bases). This CDR3 is 14 amino acids long. Trimming left V 6 bases short and J 7 bases short, with 13 bases between. Germline CDR1 and CDR2: MRHNA and SNTAGT. The chain's CDR3 is CASRSRDSNSPLHF. CDR3 nucleotide sequence: TGTGCCAGCAGATCCCGGGACTCCAATTCACCCCTCCACTTT.

The rearrangement links TRBV28 to TRBJ1-1, with D possibly being TRBD1 (5 bases). Germline CDR1 MDHEN, CDR2 SYDVKM. The V end was cut by 3 bases, the J end by 4 bases, with 12 bases between. The CDR3 is 14 residues long. The CDR3 is CASSFGGGGTEAFF. CDR3 nucleotides: TGTGCCAGCAGTTTCGGCGGGGGGGGCACTGAAGCTTTCTTT.

With respect to this clonotype: Compared with germline, one end of the junction differs, possibly owing to a read error. The chain links TRBV4-1 to TRBJ2-1; TRBD1 aligns across 12 bases. CDR3 size: 15 residues. CDR1 is MGHRA, CDR2 YSYEKL, per germline. CDR3 residues: CASSQGTGGHNEQVF. CDR3 sequence (DNA): TGCGCCAGCAGCCAGGGGACAGGGGGCCACAATGAGCAGGTCTTC.

This clonotype was seen only a few times. The gene calls are TRBV15 and TRBJ2-1; 14 nucleotides align to TRBD2. The CDR3 is made up of 17 amino acids. The junction had 11 bases not matched to a gene; V was cut back by 6 bases and J by 7 bases. Germline V gene sequence: CDR1 LNHNV, CDR2 YYDKDF (reference sequence). The CDR3 DNA reads TGTGCCACCAGTTCCATGACTAGCGGGGGGGCAAGGAATGAGCAGTTCTTC. Residues: CATSSMTSGGARNEQFF.

The chain combines TRBV12-3 or TRBV12-4 with TRBJ1-5, with D maybe TRBD1 (5 bases). CDR3 length equals 14 residues. With 6 bases removed from V and 3 bases from J, the gap between germline ends came to 12 bases. The CDR3 spells CASRLGVVNQPQHF. In DNA form, the CDR3 reads TGTGCCAGCAGACTGGGGGTTGTCAATCAGCCCCAGCATTTT.

Remarks on this clonotype: A much larger clone lies a single base off, so this may be a read error. The gene calls are TRBV12-3 or TRBV12-4 and TRBJ1-2, with TRBD1 as a possible D gene (6 bases). CDR3 length: 12 residues. The CDR3: CAGSPRGGGYTF. The CDR3 region has the DNA TGTGCCGGCAGCCCGCGTGGGGGCGGCTACACCTTC.

The rearrangement uses TRBV20-1 and TRBJ2-1; 12 nucleotides match TRBD2. J lost 8 bases, V lost 6 bases, and 8 bases had no gene match. The CDR3 length is 14 residues. Germline values: CDR1 DFQATT, CDR2 SNEGSKA (reference sequence). CDR3 DNA sequence: TGCAGTGCCAAGGGACTAGCGGGTGAGGATGAGCAGTTCTTC. Encoded protein: CSAKGLAGEDEQFF.

The chain joins TRBV27 to TRBJ2-5; D tentatively reads TRBD1 or TRBD2 (5 bases each). The CDR3 length is 15 residues. Germline values: CDR1 MNHEY, CDR2 SMNVEV (reference sequence). V dropped 0 bases and J dropped 2 bases, with 10 bases sitting between them. CDR3 sequence: CASSLSRGDQETQYF. The CDR3 nucleotides are TGTGCCAGCAGTTTATCGCGAGGGGATCAAGAGACCCAGTACTTC.

The J gene is TRBJ2-1, the V gene TRBV10-1; TRBD2 is a possible D gene (7 bases). The V gene lost 5 bases and the J gene lost 9 bases, with 20 bases spanning the gap. Germline assignment: CDR1 WNHNN and CDR2 SYGVQD (reference sequence). This CDR3 is built from 15 residues. CDR3 nucleotide sequence: TGCGCCAGCAGTCCTTCTGAGGGGGGGATGCGTGAGCAGTTCTTC. This codes for CASSPSEGGMREQFF.

This clonotype has only a few counts. This sequence joins TRBV4-1 and TRBJ2-4, with 7 bases matching TRBD2. Per germline, CDR1 MGHRA and CDR2 YSYEKL. There are 15 residues in the CDR3. V was pared by 1 base and J by 7 bases, with 7 bases of the junction left unmatched. In DNA, the CDR3 is TGCGCCAGCAGCCAAGTCGGGTTTAGCGGGAACATTCAGTACTTC. Translating it yields CASSQVGFSGNIQYF.

The chain links TRBV6-6 to TRBJ2-1; 7 bases fit TRBD2. The CDR3 consists of 15 residues. With V trimmed by 6 bases and J by 4 bases, 9 bases remained unmatched. Germline CDR1 and CDR2: MNHNY and SVGAGI (reference sequence). The CDR3 bases are TGTGCCAGCAGGACTCTAGCGGCGTCGTACAATGAGCAGTTCTTC. Protein sequence: CASRTLAASYNEQFF.

The rearrangement uses TRBV7-9 and TRBJ1-4; D is unclear. Trimming removed 5 bases at V and 10 bases at J, with 20 bases between. The germline V gene encodes CDR1 SEHNR and CDR2 FQNEAQ (reference sequence). The CDR3 runs 15 residues. For the CDR3, the DNA is TGTGCCAGCAGCCTAGACGATTTCCGGGATGGAAAACTGTTTTTT. Translation: CASSLDDFRDGKLFF.